The sequence of this T cell receptor (beta chain) was determined in a study of human T cells and chemical hapten exposure. Study in general: Throughout the approximately 24-week study, diphenylcyclopropenone was applied weekly to the patients' scalps.

Notes on the study in general: Once DPC sensitization occurred, TCRs above 1 in 1000 frequency showed no change.

Germline CDR1 WSHSY, CDR2 SAAADI. This CDR3 is 15 amino acids long. V lost 3 bases and J 0 bases, leaving 10 bases between the germline ends. Regarding time point: pre-sensitization, week 0. The treatment is: therapeutic diphenylcyclopropenone sensitization with weekly scalp DPC. In the authors' workflow: Sampled TCR counts reached a median of roughly 98,000 per sample, with values ranging from about 23,224 to 690,600. TCRdb called the RACE reads again in MiXCR, with one record for every CDR3 protein. These V and J calls derive from TCRdb rather than the authors' analysis. In the table there are approximately 180,000 distinct CDR3 sequences, around 30% of which are singletons. Notes on this clonotype: Its antigen is unknown.

The sequence derives from a woman aged 25-40 years with alopecia areata. Some clones in this sample may be carry-over from other donors' samples. The sequenced sample was whole blood, obtained in connection with sensitization to the hapten diphenylcyclopropenone (DPC). The genes are TRBV10-2 and TRBJ2-3, with D perhaps matching TRBD2 (5 bases). CDR3 region: CASSDQRSSTDTQYF. In nucleotides, the CDR3 is TGCGCCAGCAGTGATCAGCGGAGTAGCACAGATACGCAGTATTTT.